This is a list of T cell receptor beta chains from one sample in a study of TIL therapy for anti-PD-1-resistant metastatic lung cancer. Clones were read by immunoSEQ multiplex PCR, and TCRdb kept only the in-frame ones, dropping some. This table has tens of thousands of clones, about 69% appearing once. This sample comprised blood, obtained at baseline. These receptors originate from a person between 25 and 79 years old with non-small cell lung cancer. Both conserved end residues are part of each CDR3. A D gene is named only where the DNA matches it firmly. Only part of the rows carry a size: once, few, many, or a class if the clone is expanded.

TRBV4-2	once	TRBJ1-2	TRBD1	CASSQDKGTGVYGYTF	TGTGCCAGCAGCCAAGACAAAGGGACAGGGGTATATGGCTACACCTTC
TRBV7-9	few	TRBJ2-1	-	CASSLLDGSTYNEQFF	TGTGCCAGCAGCTTACTTGACGGGAGCACCTACAATGAGCAGTTCTTC
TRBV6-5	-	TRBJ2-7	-	CASRIDRRAYGEQYF	TGTGCCAGCAGGATAGACAGGAGGGCATATGGCGAGCAGTACTTC
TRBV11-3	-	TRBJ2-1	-	CASSTGRYNEQFF	TGTGCCAGCAGCACGGGCCGATACAATGAGCAGTTCTTC
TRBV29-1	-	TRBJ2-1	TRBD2	CSVPGLAGFNEQFF	TGCAGCGTACCGGGACTAGCGGGGTTCAATGAGCAGTTCTTC
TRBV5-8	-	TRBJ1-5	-	CASSLGVYSNQPQHF	TGTGCCAGCAGCTTGGGGGTCTATAGCAATCAGCCCCAGCATTTT
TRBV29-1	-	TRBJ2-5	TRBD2	CSVEGESGSSETQYF	TGCAGCGTTGAAGGAGAGAGCGGGAGTTCAGAGACCCAGTACTTC
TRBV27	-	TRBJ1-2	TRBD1	CASSVSQGEKGYGYTF	TGTGCCAGCAGTGTATCTCAGGGGGAGAAGGGGTATGGCTACACCTTC
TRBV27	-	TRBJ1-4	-	CASSWTAVDEKLFF	TGTGCCAGCAGTTGGACGGCGGTGGATGAAAAACTGTTTTTT
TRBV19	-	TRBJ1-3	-	CAVRAVGGNTIYF	TGTGCCGTCAGGGCTGTGGGTGGAAACACCATATATTTT
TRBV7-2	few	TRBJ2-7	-	CASSLDGTYEQYF	TGTGCCAGCAGCTTAGACGGAACCTACGAGCAGTACTTC
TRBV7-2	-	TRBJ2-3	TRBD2	CASSLTSGGSGTQYF	TGTGCCAGCAGCTTAACTAGCGGAGGATCAGGTACGCAGTATTTT
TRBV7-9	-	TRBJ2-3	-	CASIWTAASTDTQYF	TGTGCCAGCATCTGGACAGCCGCTAGCACAGATACGCAGTATTTT
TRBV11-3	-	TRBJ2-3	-	CASSDLSGDTQYF	TGTGCCAGCAGCGACCTATCGGGGGATACGCAGTATTTT
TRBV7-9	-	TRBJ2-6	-	CASSFVRSGANVLTF	TGTGCCAGCAGCTTCGTCCGTTCTGGGGCCAACGTCCTGACTTTC
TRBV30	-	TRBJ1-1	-	CAWSVGGGHRTEAFF	TGTGCCTGGAGTGTAGGGGGAGGTCATAGGACTGAAGCTTTCTTT
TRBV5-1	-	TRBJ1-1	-	CASRRALTDDTEAFF	TGCGCCAGCCGCCGTGCTCTCACGGACGACACTGAAGCTTTCTTT
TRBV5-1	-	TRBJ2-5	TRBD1	CASSRGQGEETQYF	TGCGCCAGCAGCCGGGGACAGGGTGAAGAGACCCAGTACTTC
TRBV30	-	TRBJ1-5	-	CAWSARQTQWGNQPQHF	TGTGCCTGGAGTGCCCGACAGACACAATGGGGGAATCAGCCCCAGCATTTT
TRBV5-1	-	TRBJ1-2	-	CASSLATGVRTGYTF	TGCGCCAGCAGCTTGGCAACCGGGGTTCGTACTGGCTACACCTTC
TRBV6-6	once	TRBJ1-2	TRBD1	CASSYSGGARGYTF	TGTGCCAGCAGTTACTCAGGGGGCGCGCGGGGCTACACCTTC
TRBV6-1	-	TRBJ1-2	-	CASSENFYGYTF	TGTGCCAGCAGTGAGAATTTCTATGGCTACACCTTC